This entry concerns a single T cell receptor (beta chain). Trimming took off 3 bases at V and 4 bases at J, with 15 bases between the two ends. The CDR3 loop spans 15 amino acids. Looked up from germline, CDR1 is MDHEN and CDR2 is SYDVKM. Amplification of TCR beta CDR3 regions used RNA as the template. The study used the HTBI primer set for a first-round RT-PCR of the TCR CDR3. TCRdb reanalysed the multiplex PCR reads using MiXCR and keeps one entry per CDR3 protein. The table includes 300,000 to 400,000 distinct CDR3 sequences, over 20% detected once. The sample originates from a study of T cells in Graves' hyperthyroidism and ophthalmopathy.

Sequences were obtained from blood. This receptor was obtained from a woman aged 45-65 years with Graves' hyperthyroidism. The chain employs TRBV28 and TRBJ2-5; the D gene is possibly TRBD1 (6 bases). The CDR3: CASSFWGQSRETQYF. DNA of the CDR3: TGTGCCAGCAGTTTTTGGGGGCAGAGTAGAGAGACCCAGTACTTC. Complete variable domain (other parts from reference TRBV28 and TRBJ2-5): DVKVTQSSRYLVKRTGEKVFLECVQDMDHENMFWYRQDPGLGLRLIYFSYDVKMKEKGDIPEGYSVSREKKERFSLILESASTNQTSMYLCASSFWGQSRETQYFGPGTRLLVL.